These T cell receptor beta chains were read from a single sample in a study of cytomegalovirus exposure and HLA in healthy donors. The assay was immunoSEQ multiplex PCR, and TCRdb's table has in-frame clones only and misses some. This sample has 200,000 or so clones, with about 82% found just once. Sequencing used PBMCs. These receptors all come from a man aged 30-40 years in good health and CMV-seronegative. The CDR3 runs from the conserved cysteine through the conserved F or W. Each record gives: CDR3 DNA, CDR3 protein, V gene, J gene, D gene, clone size. The D gene is left open where the match is weak. Not every row has a clone size; where given, it reads once, few, many or a size class.

DNA: TGCGCCAGCAGCCAAGAATCCGGGGGCTCCTACAATGAGCAGTTCTTC; CDR3: CASSQESGGSYNEQFF; V: TRBV4-1; J: TRBJ2-1; D: -; size: once
DNA: TGTGCCAGCAGCCCAGGCAGGGGTCGAAACACCGGGGAGCTGTTTTTT; CDR3: CASSPGRGRNTGELFF; V: TRBV5-6; J: TRBJ2-2; D: -; size: -
DNA: TGTGCCAGTAGAGCCCCCTGGGGAGGGAATTATGGCTACACCTTC; CDR3: CASRAPWGGNYGYTF; V: TRBV19; J: TRBJ1-2; D: -; size: -
DNA: TGTGCCAGCAGCATAACAGGGGGCGCCTATGGCTACACCTTC; CDR3: CASSITGGAYGYTF; V: TRBV7-9; J: TRBJ1-2; D: TRBD1; size: -
DNA: TGTGCCAGCTCACCACCGGTGACAGGGAGTGGGAATAGTGGCTACACCTTC; CDR3: CASSPPVTGSGNSGYTF; V: TRBV18; J: TRBJ1-2; D: TRBD1; size: -
DNA: TGTGCCAGCAGCAAGATCGGGGGGAACACCGGGGAGCTGTTTTTT; CDR3: CASSKIGGNTGELFF; V: TRBV5-4; J: TRBJ2-2; D: -; size: few
DNA: TGTGCCAGCAGCTTGGACAGGGTAACTGAAGCTTTCTTT; CDR3: CASSLDRVTEAFF; V: TRBV5-8; J: TRBJ1-1; D: -; size: few
DNA: TGTGCCAGCAGCGGCCTAGCGGGGGGGTTCCCAGATACGCAGTATTTT; CDR3: CASSGLAGGFPDTQYF; V: TRBV5-5; J: TRBJ2-3; D: TRBD2; size: -
DNA: TGTGCCACCAGCCTCCAAGACGGATGGGGCTCCTATGGCTACACCTTC; CDR3: CATSLQDGWGSYGYTF; V: TRBV15; J: TRBJ1-2; D: -; size: -
DNA: TGTGCCAGCAGCTATACAGGAACAGATACGCAGTATTTT; CDR3: CASSYTGTDTQYF; V: TRBV27; J: TRBJ2-3; D: -; size: -
DNA: TGTGCCAGCAGACGGGACATCGTCATGGAGCCCCAGCATTTT; CDR3: CASRRDIVMEPQHF; V: TRBV28; J: TRBJ1-5; D: -; size: -
DNA: TGTGCCAGCATCCTCGGTGGATCGGGGGAGCAGTACTTC; CDR3: CASILGGSGEQYF; V: TRBV6-1; J: TRBJ2-7; D: -; size: -
DNA: TGTGCCAGCAGCTTTACAGGGGGAAATGAGCAGTTCTTC; CDR3: CASSFTGGNEQFF; V: TRBV5-4; J: TRBJ2-1; D: TRBD1; size: -
DNA: TGCAGCGTCCCGGGACAGGGAAACTACGAGCAGTACTTC; CDR3: CSVPGQGNYEQYF; V: TRBV29-1; J: TRBJ2-7; D: TRBD1; size: few
DNA: TGTGCCAGCAGCTTAATCCCCAACTACGAGCAGTACTTC; CDR3: CASSLIPNYEQYF; V: TRBV7-3; J: TRBJ2-7; D: -; size: -
DNA: TGTGCCAGCAGTTTGACGGGCTACGAGCAGTACTTC; CDR3: CASSLTGYEQYF; V: TRBV28; J: TRBJ2-7; D: -; size: -